The TCR beta chain described here comes from a study of blood T cell repertoires in COVID-19. Study-wide context: PBMCs, B-cell-depleted T cells, or T cells were the source of the cDNA or gDNA that made up the material.

Study processing details: Counts of nucleated cells, estimated from reference gene primer amplification, were obtained. The assay was immunoSEQ multiplex PCR, and TCRdb's table has in-frame clones only and misses some. V and J calls and clone size are those listed in that table; D and trimming were worked out from the DNA. Among roughly 100,000 clones listed, 75% to 90% were seen once. The germline V gene encodes CDR1 MGHRA and CDR2 YSYEKL. The CDR3 is 14 amino acids. V lost 4 bases to trimming and J lost 12 bases; unmatched junction nucleotides: 12. The sample consisted of peripheral blood. This chain links TRBV4-1 with TRBJ2-1; the match to TRBD2 covers 7 bases. The source of this sequence is a man aged 45-60 years with acute or convalescent COVID-19. CDR3 sequence: CASSPSGGVGTQFF. CDR3 DNA: TGCGCCAGCAGCCCTTCGGGGGGTGTGGGGACGCAGTTCTTC.